The entry that follows covers one TCR beta chain sequence. This clonotype was seen a handful of times. Its binding antigen is unknown. No base qualities exist here, and no much larger clone lies one base off it. The library was obtained by PCR. The reads were generated on an Illumina HiSeq 2500. To reduce PCR and sequencing biases, unique molecular identifiers were incorporated into the TCR beta cDNA libraries. Approximately 500,000 cDNA molecules were obtained per 1 to 10 million input T cells, so each molecule approximated one T cell. The patient libraries were prepared and sequenced with the same protocol used for the earlier healthy control dataset. Within a given batch, samples were prepared together, multiplexed and sequenced on the same HiSeq lane. Per the original workflow: Raw barcoded reads were processed with MIGEC, and single-read molecular identifier groups were discarded before consensus assembly and CDR3 extraction. VDJtools was used for post-analysis of the clonotype tables, and diversity was normalized by down-sampling every dataset to the size of the smallest sample. Repertoire overlap clustering matched CDR3 amino acid but not nucleotide sequences to correct batch-related cross-sample contamination. TCRdb handled the public reads itself, with Q25 trimming in fastp and clone calling in MiXCR, and kept productive beta chains. CDR3 protein sequences are deduplicated, and each keeps its most common genes and DNA. TCRdb, not the authors, supplied the V and J calls. The sample table contains 600,000 to 750,000 distinct CDR3 sequences; only one count was recorded for approximately 60% of them. About 10% of the sample lies in the top ten.

To demonstrate the VDJtools post-analysis software, the study profiled TCR beta repertoires from the peripheral blood of around 13 young patients with multiple sclerosis. The patients with multiple sclerosis were children and adolescents between roughly 6 and 17 years of age. This record comes from a study of post-analysis software for immune sequencing data (dated by TCRdb to between 2015 and 2016). The study in broad terms: The recorded disease courses included relapsing-remitting, secondary progressive and progressive-relapsing multiple sclerosis, and some patients had no subtype annotation. The patient repertoires were compared against about a dozen previously published healthy control repertoires obtained from donors aged about 6 to 27 years. A subset of samples was prepared in parallel using single-end sample barcoding, then pooled and co-amplified after Illumina adapter ligation. On the study overall, not on this receptor specifically: Compared with controls, multiple sclerosis patients had significantly lower normalized Chao1 diversity, a finding suggesting substantial peripheral T-cell clonal expansion. The control group was slightly older than the multiple sclerosis patient group. Roughly 5 TRBV segments, including TRBV5-6, TRBV5-1 and TRBV20-1, were significantly more frequent in patients than controls. Direct clustering with F measure revealed strong co-clustering of samples prepared in the same batch, which led to a batch-effect correction.

V was cut back by 5 bases and J by 5 bases, leaving a gap of 8 bases between them. The CDR3 numbers 11 residues from cysteine through phenylalanine. Only CDR3 DNA remains: 33 bases, in frame from the first base. The germline V gene encodes CDR1 DFQATT and CDR2 SNEGSKA (reference sequence). Rearrangement joined TRBV20-1 to TRBJ2-3, with TRBD2 perhaps the D gene, on 6 matching bases. This TCR was recovered from a girl between 2 and 10 years old with multiple sclerosis. Material for sequencing was blood. The nucleotide sequence reads TGCAGTGCTCGGCGGGAAGATACGCAGTATTTT. Translated, this gives CSARREDTQYF.